This T cell receptor (beta chain) was documented in a study of CD8 T cells in ankylosing spondylitis (dated 2017 in TCRdb). In the study overall: T cell receptor beta repertoires were profiled in healthy donors and ankylosing spondylitis patients so that disease-linked TCR variants could be found. The full study cohort comprised 20 to 30 ankylosing spondylitis patients and 85 to 120 healthy donors. Peripheral blood samples were taken, and synovial fluid was additionally collected from ankylosing spondylitis patients. The paper's findings and limits, for the study overall: In peripheral blood, the disease-linked clones were found at relatively low frequencies and had a CD8+ phenotype. Some TCR beta motif variants had previously been reported in synovial fluid and blood of reactive arthritis patients, which suggested common disease-initiation mechanisms. The disease-linked clones were reported to be significantly enriched in matched synovial fluid samples from ankylosing spondylitis patients. Blood from ankylosing spondylitis patients appeared to be characterized by a TCR beta motif made up of under ten highly homologous amino acid variants.

From a lookup of the germline V gene, CDR1 and CDR2 are MNHEY and SVGEGT. There are 15 amino acids in the CDR3, from cysteine to phenylalanine inclusive. The entry retains the CDR3 DNA only, 45 bases that are in frame from base 1. Trimming at the junction amounts to 1 base on V and 2 bases on J, and the germline ends lie 10 bases apart. This clonotype was picked up a small number of times. Its antigen is not yet known. Base qualities are not recorded, but no much larger clone differs from it by a single base. Sequencing instrument: Illumina HiSeq 2500. TCR beta libraries were prepared by quantitative 5'-RACE with molecular barcodes. On the authors' methods: To identify disease-linked TCR variants, a new computational method was used, one built on a probabilistic model of VDJ rearrangement. TCRdb took the public reads, trimmed them with fastp at Q25, ran MiXCR for clone calling and kept in-frame beta chains. Records with the same CDR3 protein are collapsed into one entry carrying the most frequent genes and DNA. The V and J calls and clone size come from TCRdb's table, not from the authors' own analysis. The sample records around 250,000 distinct CDR3 sequences, roughly 18% of which are singletons. The ten most abundant clones make up 25% to 40% of the sample.

This sequence was found in a male donor with ankylosing spondylitis or in good health (not recorded which). Recombination connected TRBV6-2 or TRBV6-3 to TRBJ2-3; possibly the D gene is TRBD1, per 6 matching bases. The specimen was blood, either unsorted or a sorted T cell fraction (not recorded which). CDR3 protein: CASSYYDRSTDTQYF. The DNA sequence is TGTGCCAGCAGTTACTACGACAGGTCCACAGATACGCAGTATTTT.